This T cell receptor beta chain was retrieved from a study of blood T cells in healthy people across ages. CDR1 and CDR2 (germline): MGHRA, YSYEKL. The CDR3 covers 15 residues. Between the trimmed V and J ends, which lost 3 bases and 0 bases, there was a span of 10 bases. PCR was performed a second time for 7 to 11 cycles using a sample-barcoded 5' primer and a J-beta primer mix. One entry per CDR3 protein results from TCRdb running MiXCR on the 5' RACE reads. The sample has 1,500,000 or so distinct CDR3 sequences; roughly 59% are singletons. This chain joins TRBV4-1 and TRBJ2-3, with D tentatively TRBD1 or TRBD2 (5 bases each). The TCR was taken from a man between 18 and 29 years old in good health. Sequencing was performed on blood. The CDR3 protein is CASSQGDRSTDTQYF. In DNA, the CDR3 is TGCGCCAGCAGCCAGGGGGATCGTAGCACAGATACGCAGTATTTT.